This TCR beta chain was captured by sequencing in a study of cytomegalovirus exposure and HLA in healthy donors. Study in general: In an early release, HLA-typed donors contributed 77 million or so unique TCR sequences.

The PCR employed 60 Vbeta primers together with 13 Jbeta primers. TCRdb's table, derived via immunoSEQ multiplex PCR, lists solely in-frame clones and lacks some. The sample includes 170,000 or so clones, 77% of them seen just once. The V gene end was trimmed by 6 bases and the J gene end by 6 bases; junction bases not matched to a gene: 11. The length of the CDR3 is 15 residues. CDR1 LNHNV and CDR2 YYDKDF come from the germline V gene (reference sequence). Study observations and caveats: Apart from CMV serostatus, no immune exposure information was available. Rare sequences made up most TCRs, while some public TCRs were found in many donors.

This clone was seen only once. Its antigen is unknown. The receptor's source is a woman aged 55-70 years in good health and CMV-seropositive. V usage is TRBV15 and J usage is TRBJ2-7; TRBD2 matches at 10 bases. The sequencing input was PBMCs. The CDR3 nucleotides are TGTGCCACCAGTATCGGGCTAGCGGGAGCCACCGAGCAGTACTTC. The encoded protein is CATSIGLAGATEQYF.